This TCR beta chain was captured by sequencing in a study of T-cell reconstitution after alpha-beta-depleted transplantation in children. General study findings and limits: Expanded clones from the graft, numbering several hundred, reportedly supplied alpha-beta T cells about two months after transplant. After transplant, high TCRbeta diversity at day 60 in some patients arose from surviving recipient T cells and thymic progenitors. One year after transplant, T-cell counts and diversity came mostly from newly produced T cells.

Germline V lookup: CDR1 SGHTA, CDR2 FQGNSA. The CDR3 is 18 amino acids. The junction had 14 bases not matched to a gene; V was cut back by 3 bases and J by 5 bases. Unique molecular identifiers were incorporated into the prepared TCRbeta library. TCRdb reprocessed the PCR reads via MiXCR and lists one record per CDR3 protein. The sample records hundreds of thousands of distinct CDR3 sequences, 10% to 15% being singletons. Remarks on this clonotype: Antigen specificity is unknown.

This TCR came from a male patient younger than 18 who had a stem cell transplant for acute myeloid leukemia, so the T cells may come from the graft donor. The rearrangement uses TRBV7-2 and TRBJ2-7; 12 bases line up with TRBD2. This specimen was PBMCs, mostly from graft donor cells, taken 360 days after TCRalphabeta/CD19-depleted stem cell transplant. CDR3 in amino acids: CASSFAPLRTSGKNEQYF. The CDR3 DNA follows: TGTGCCAGCAGCTTCGCACCTCTAAGGACTAGCGGGAAGAACGAGCAGTACTTC.